The 19 T cell receptor beta chains given below trace back to one sample, sequenced in a study of blood T cell repertoires in COVID-19. Method: immunoSEQ multiplex PCR; TCRdb's copy keeps in-frame clones and lacks some. Of more than 350,000 clones listed, 80% to 90% were seen once; the top ten hold 1%. The sample consisted of PBMCs or T cells enriched from blood (not recorded which). Every receptor here comes from a man aged 18 to 30 who had recovered from COVID-19.

The chain combines TRBV7-8 with TRBJ2-3; 9 bases match TRBD1. Germline assignment: CDR1 SGHVS and CDR2 FQNEAQ. The CDR3 runs 19 residues. Germline trimming cut 2 bases from V and 6 bases from J; bases unmatched to any gene: 18. The CDR3 nucleotides are TGTGCCAGCAGCTTATCAGCAGTCTTCCGGGACAGGGTCCGGGATACGCAGTATTTT. Translated: CASSLSAVFRDRVRDTQYF. The variable domain in full, with the rest retrieved from reference TRBV7-8 and TRBJ2-3, is GAGVSQSPRYKVAKRGQDVALRCDPISGHVSLFWYQQALGQGPEFLTYFQNEAQLDKSGLPSDRFFAERPEGSVSTLKIQRTQQEDSAVYLCASSLSAVFRDRVRDTQYFGPGTRLTVL.

This clone has more than one count but fewer than ten. The chain has TRBV3-1 (or the pseudogene TRBV3-2) and TRBJ2-2; D uncertain. The CDR3 sequence is 14 residues long. With 6 bases removed from V and 0 bases from J, the gap between germline ends came to 8 bases. Germline V gives CDR1 LGHDT, CDR2 YNNKEL (reference sequence). The chain's CDR3 is CASRSFTNTGELFF. The CDR3 DNA is TGTGCCAGCAGATCTTTTACGAACACCGGGGAGCTGTTTTTT.

The J gene is TRBJ2-5, the V gene TRBV9; 11 bases line up with TRBD2. The V segment lost 3 bases and the J segment 1 base; nucleotides outside the gene matches: 2. CDR1 is SGDLS and CDR2 is YYNGEE in the germline V gene. This CDR3 has 15 amino acids. This CDR3 reads CASSGGTSGQETQYF. CDR3 DNA: TGTGCCAGCAGCGGTGGGACTAGCGGCCAAGAGACCCAGTACTTC.

CDR3 nucleotides: TGTGCCAGCAGTTACCATACGAGGGATACGCAGTATTTT. Translation gives CASSYHTRDTQYF. The rearrangement links TRBV13 to TRBJ2-3, with unresolved D. V was trimmed by 6 bases and J by 6 bases, leaving 13 bases between them. The CDR3 is 13 residues long. Per germline, CDR1 PRHDT and CDR2 FYEKMQ (reference sequence). The entire variable domain, with the rest obtained from reference TRBV13 and TRBJ2-3, is as follows: AAGVIQSPRHLIKEKRETATLKCYPIPRHDTVYWYQQGPGQDPQFLISFYEKMQSDKGSIPDRFSAQQFSDYHSELNMSSLELGDSALYFCASSYHTRDTQYFGPGTRLTVL.

V gene TRBV12-5 combines with J gene TRBJ1-1, with D possibly being TRBD1 (6 bases). The CDR3 sequence is 13 residues long. The V end lost 3 bases, the J end lost 6 bases, and 11 bases lay between the germline ends. CDR1 LGHNT and CDR2 FRNRAP come from the germline V gene. The CDR3 bases are TGTGCTAGTGGTTTATTCAGGGGCGCTGAAGCTTTCTTT. Translated, it gives CASGLFRGAEAFF.

This chain uses TRBV10-2 with TRBJ2-1, with 9 bases aligning to TRBD2. The CDR3 sequence is 15 residues long. From germline, CDR1 is WSHSY and CDR2 SAAADI. V was pared by 6 bases and J by 4 bases, with 7 bases of the junction left unmatched. The chain's CDR3 is CASRMTSGPYNEQFF. The CDR3 region has the DNA TGCGCCAGCAGGATGACTAGCGGTCCTTACAATGAGCAGTTCTTC.

This clone has just a few counts. The rearrangement joins TRBV28 to TRBJ1-4; unclear D gene. V was shortened by 6 bases and J by 8 bases, with 10 bases between the two germline ends. This CDR3 region has 12 residues. From germline, CDR1 is MDHEN and CDR2 SYDVKM. CDR3 bases: TGTGCCAGCAGAAACCGAGGGGAAAAACTGTTTTTT. Encoded protein: CASRNRGEKLFF.

V and J are TRBV2 and TRBJ1-1; possible D gene TRBD1, 5 bases. V lost 10 bases, J lost 4 bases, and 16 bases lay in between. The CDR3 sequence is 13 residues long. Germline-derived CDR1 and CDR2 are SNHLY and FYNNEI. The CDR3 sequence is CAIRGVGGTEAFF. In DNA form, the CDR3 reads TGTGCCATTCGGGGGGTTGGGGGCACTGAAGCTTTCTTT.

This clone was recorded only once. In nucleotides, the CDR3 is TGCAGCGTTTCCCAGGAGACCCAGTACTTC. This encodes CSVSQETQYF. The rearrangement uses TRBV29-1 and TRBJ2-5; D gene ambiguous. The CDR3 totals 10 residues. Germline V gene data show CDR1 as SQVTM and CDR2 as ANQGSEA. The V end was cut by 5 bases, the J end by 5 bases, with 6 bases between.

This rearrangement joins TRBV19 to TRBJ1-2; TRBD1 is a possible D gene (6 bases). Trimming took off 7 bases at V and 3 bases at J, with 15 bases between the two ends. CDR3 length: 14 amino acids. Germline lookup yields CDR1 LNHDA and CDR2 SQIVND (reference sequence). CDR3 nucleotides: TGTGCCAGTAATGGGTGGGGGCTGGACTATGGCTACACCTTC. Its translation: CASNGWGLDYGYTF.

The rearrangement links TRBV5-1 to TRBJ2-7; the match to TRBD1 covers 12 bases. Germline CDR1 SGHRS, CDR2 YFSETQ. The CDR3 length is 14 residues. Trimming at V came to 4 bases and at J to 4 bases, leaving 3 bases not matched to a gene. The CDR3 sequence is CASSRGQGAYEQYF. The CDR3, as DNA: TGCGCCAGCAGCCGGGGACAGGGGGCGTACGAGCAGTACTTC.

V usage is TRBV5-1 and J usage is TRBJ1-2; D not certain. Germline V CDR1 and CDR2: SGHRS, YFSETQ. The CDR3 is 14 residues long. V was shortened by 0 bases and J by 8 bases, with 14 bases between the two germline ends. The CDR3 here is CASSLDSPPRGYTF. CDR3 DNA: TGCGCCAGCAGCTTGGACTCTCCCCCGCGCGGCTACACCTTC.

V gene TRBV28 combines with J gene TRBJ2-7, with D possibly matching TRBD2 (6 bases). V lost 5 bases to trimming and J lost 5 bases, with 13 bases between them. This CDR3 is 13 amino acids long. Germline V gene lookup returns CDR1 MDHEN and CDR2 SYDVKM. The CDR3 protein is CASSRTSMDEQYF. CDR3 sequence (DNA): TGTGCCAGCAGTCGAACTAGCATGGACGAGCAGTACTTC.

This clone has just one count. The V gene is TRBV11-2, the J gene TRBJ2-1, with D possibly TRBD2 on 5 matching bases. The germline V and J ends were trimmed by 5 bases and 3 bases, with 20 bases remaining between them. The CDR3 totals 17 residues. CDR1 SGHAT and CDR2 FQNNGV come from the germline V gene. The CDR3 nucleotides read TGTGCCAGCAGCCCCCACCGGGGTATGGGCTACTACAATGAGCAGTTCTTC. Translated: CASSPHRGMGYYNEQFF.

This chain links TRBV19 with TRBJ2-3; 8 bases match TRBD1. The CDR3 contains 14 residues. CDR1 is LNHDA, CDR2 SQIVND, per germline (reference sequence). Trimming took 7 bases from V and 5 from J; bases not matched to a gene: 8. In DNA form, the CDR3 reads TGTGCCAGTACGACAGGGGAAGGTAGAGATACGCAGTATTTT. This gives the protein CASTTGEGRDTQYF.

This chain uses TRBV7-9 with TRBJ1-2; the match to TRBD1 covers 7 bases. The germline V gene has CDR1 SEHNR and CDR2 FQNEAQ (reference sequence). The CDR3 has 15 amino acids. J gave up 8 bases and V 5 bases, and 14 bases lay outside the gene matches. The CDR3 is CASSPRSPRGSGYTF. CDR3 DNA: TGTGCCAGCAGCCCAAGATCCCCCAGGGGGTCGGGCTACACCTTC.

V is TRBV7-3 and J is TRBJ2-7, with a tentative D call TRBD1 (5 bases). There are 14 residues in the CDR3. Germline loops: CDR1 SGHTA, CDR2 FQGTGA. V was cut by 5 bases and J by 4 bases, with 15 bases left in between. The CDR3 DNA reads as TGTGCCAGCAGCCAGGGCCCGATGGGGTACGAGCAGTACTTC. Translation gives CASSQGPMGYEQYF. The whole variable domain, remainder taken from reference TRBV7-3 and TRBJ2-7, is GAGVSQTPSNKVTEKGKYVELRCDPISGHTALYWYRQSLGQGPEFLIYFQGTGAADDSGLPNDRFFAVRPEGSVSTLKIQRTERGDSAVYLCASSQGPMGYEQYFGPGTRLTVT.

The chain combines TRBV2 with TRBJ1-2; 8 positions agree with TRBD1. After removal of 8 bases from V and 3 bases from J, the junction contained 14 bases not matched to a gene. The germline V gene has CDR1 SNHLY and CDR2 FYNNEI. The CDR3 length is 16 residues. The CDR3 DNA follows: TGTGCCAGCTTGGGGACAGGAGGCAGTAGGGACTATGGCTACACCTTC. Its translation is CASLGTGGSRDYGYTF.

This clone has just one count. The chain carries TRBV9 and TRBJ2-1; D might be TRBD2 (6 bases). V was trimmed by 3 bases and J by 7 bases, leaving 17 bases between them. Germline values: CDR1 SGDLS, CDR2 YYNGEE. The CDR3 spans 15 residues. CDR3 amino acids: CASSDAGTLANEQFF. The CDR3 nucleotides read TGTGCCAGCAGCGATGCCGGGACTCTCGCGAATGAGCAGTTCTTC.